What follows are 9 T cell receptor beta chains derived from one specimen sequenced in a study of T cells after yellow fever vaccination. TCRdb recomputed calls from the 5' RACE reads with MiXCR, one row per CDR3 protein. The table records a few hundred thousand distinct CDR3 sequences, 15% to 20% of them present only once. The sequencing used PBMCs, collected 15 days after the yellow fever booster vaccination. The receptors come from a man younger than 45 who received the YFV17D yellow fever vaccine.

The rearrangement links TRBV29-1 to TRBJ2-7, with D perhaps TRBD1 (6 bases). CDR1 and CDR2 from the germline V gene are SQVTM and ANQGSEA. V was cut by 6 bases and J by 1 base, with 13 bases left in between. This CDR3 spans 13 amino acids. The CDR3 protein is CSVLQGKSYEQYF. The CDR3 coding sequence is TGCAGCGTACTCCAGGGGAAGTCCTACGAGCAGTACTTC.

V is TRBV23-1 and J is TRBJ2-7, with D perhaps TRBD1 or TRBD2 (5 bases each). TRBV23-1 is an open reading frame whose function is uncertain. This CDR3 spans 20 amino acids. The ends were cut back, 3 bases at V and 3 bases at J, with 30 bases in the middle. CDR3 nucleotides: TGCGCCAGCAGTCATCCGAGTGGGGACCGACGGGACGGAGAGTACTACGAGCAGTACTTC. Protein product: CASSHPSGDRRDGEYYEQYF.

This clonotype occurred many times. The CDR3 DNA sequence: TGCGCCAGCAGCTTGGAGCCGCCGAACACCGGGGAGCTGTTTTTT. This codes for CASSLEPPNTGELFF. The genes are TRBV5-1 and TRBJ2-2; the D is unclear. V was trimmed by 0 bases and J by 0 bases, leaving 6 bases between them. Germline CDR1 SGHRS, CDR2 YFSETQ. CDR3 length equals 15 residues.

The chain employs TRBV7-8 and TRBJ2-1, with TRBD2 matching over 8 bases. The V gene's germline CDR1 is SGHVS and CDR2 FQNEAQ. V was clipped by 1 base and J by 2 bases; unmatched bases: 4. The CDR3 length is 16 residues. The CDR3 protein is CASSLVPGLAYNEQFF. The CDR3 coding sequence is TGTGCCAGCAGCTTAGTACCGGGACTAGCCTACAATGAGCAGTTCTTC.

CDR3 sequence: CSATRTARDTQYF. In DNA form, the CDR3 reads TGCAGTGCAACCCGTACTGCCAGAGATACGCAGTATTTT. The rearrangement uses TRBV20-1 and TRBJ2-3, with D unclear. Germline V CDR1 and CDR2: DFQATT, SNEGSKA (reference sequence). Between the trimmed V and J ends, which lost 6 bases and 5 bases, there was a span of 15 bases. The CDR3 contains 13 residues.

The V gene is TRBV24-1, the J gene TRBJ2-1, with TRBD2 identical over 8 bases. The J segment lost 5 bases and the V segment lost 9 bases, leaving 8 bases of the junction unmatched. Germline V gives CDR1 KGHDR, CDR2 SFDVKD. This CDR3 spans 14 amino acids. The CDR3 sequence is CATGLGGGNNEQFF. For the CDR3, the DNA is TGTGCCACCGGCCTTGGCGGGGGGAACAATGAGCAGTTCTTC.

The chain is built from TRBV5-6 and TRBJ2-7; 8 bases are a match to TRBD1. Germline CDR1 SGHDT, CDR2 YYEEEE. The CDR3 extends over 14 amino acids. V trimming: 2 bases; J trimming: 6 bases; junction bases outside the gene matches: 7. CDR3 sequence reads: CASSFSTGASEQYF. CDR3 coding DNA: TGTGCCAGCAGCTTTTCGACAGGGGCCTCCGAGCAGTACTTC.

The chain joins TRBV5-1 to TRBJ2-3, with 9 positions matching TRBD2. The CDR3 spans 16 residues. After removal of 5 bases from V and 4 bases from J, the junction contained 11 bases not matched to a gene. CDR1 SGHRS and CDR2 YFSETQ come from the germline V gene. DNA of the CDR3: TGCGCCAGCAGTGATGGGACTAGCAGTCAAGCAGATACGCAGTATTTT. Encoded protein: CASSDGTSSQADTQYF.

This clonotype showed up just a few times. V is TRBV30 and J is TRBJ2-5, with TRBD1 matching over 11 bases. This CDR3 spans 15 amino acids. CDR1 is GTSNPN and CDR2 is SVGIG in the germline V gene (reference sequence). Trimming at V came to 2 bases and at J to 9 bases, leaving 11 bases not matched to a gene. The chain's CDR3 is CAWSPLLGTGGSQYF. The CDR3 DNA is TGTGCCTGGAGTCCCCTACTCGGGACAGGGGGTTCCCAGTACTTC.